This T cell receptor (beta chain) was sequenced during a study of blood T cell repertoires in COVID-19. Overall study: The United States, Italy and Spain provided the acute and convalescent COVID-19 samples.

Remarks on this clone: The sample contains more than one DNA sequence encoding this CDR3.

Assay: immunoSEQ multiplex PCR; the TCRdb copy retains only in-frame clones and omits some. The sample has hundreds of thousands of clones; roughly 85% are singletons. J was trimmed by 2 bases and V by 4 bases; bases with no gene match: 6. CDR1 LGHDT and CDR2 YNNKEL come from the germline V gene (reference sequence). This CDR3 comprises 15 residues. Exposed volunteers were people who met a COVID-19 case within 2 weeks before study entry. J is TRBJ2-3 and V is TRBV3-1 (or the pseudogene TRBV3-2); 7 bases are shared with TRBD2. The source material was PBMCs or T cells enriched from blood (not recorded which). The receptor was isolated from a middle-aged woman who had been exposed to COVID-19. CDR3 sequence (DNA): TGTGCCAGCAGCCCGAGCGGGGACTTCACAGATACGCAGTATTTT. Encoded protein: CASSPSGDFTDTQYF.